This TCR beta chain was identified in a study of cytomegalovirus exposure and HLA in healthy donors. Study-wide results and limits: Clonal expansion was found to be greater in HLA-associated TCR beta chains than in equally common others in a later analysis. A later analysis found common viral pathogens apparently linked to several of the most significant clusters.

The PCR used 60 Vbeta and 13 Jbeta primers. Profiling relied on immunoSEQ multiplex PCR, and the TCRdb table lists in-frame clones only, not all of them. The table shows under 150,000 clones, with approximately 83% occurring only once. Comment on this clone: What it recognizes is unknown.

This TCR came from a male donor in good health and CMV-seronegative. Sequencing input: PBMCs.

DNA for the CDR3: TGTGCCAAAGAGGAGTTAATTAGCAATCAGCCCCAGCATTTT. Amino acid sequence: CAKEELISNQPQHF. The gene calls are TRBV19 and TRBJ1-5; D remains unclear. CDR1 and CDR2 (germline): LNHDA, SQIVND (reference sequence). This CDR3 contains 14 residues. The V end was cut by 10 bases, the J end by 0 bases, with 13 bases between. Based on the CDR3 plus reference TRBV19 and TRBJ1-5, the full variable domain is DGGITQSPKYLFRKEGQNVTLSCEQNLNHDAMYWYRQDPGQGLRLIYYSQIVNDFQKGDIAEGYSVSREKKESFPLTVTSAQKNPTAFYLCAKEELISNQPQHFGDGTRLSIL.